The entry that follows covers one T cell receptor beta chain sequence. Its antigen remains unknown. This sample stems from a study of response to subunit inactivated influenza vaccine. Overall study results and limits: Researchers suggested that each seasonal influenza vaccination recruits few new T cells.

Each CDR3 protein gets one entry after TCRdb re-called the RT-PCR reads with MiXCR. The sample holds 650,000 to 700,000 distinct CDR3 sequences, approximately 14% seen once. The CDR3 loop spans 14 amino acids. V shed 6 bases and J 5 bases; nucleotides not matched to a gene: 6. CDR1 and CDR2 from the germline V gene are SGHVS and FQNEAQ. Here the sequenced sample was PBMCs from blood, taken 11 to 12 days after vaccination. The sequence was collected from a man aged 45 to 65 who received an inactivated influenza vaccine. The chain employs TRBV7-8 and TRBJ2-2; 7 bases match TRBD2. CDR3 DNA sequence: TGTGCCAGCAGGGGCGGGAGTTCGACCGGGGAGCTGTTTTTT. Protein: CASRGGSSTGELFF.